Included here is one T cell receptor beta chain sequence, with context. What it binds is unknown. The sample originates from a study of shared clonotypes between healthy human individuals. Study in general: Aged 18 to 49, the donors were a couple of women and a few men. Overall study findings and caveats: Sharing across four donors was seen in 4% to 5% of naive CD4 clonotypes. Sequencing depth was predicted to influence how clonotypes are shared among donors.

Deep-level settings were used for running the assay. TCRdb's table, derived via immunoSEQ multiplex PCR, lists solely in-frame clones and lacks some. The table has 2 million to 3 million clones, 80% to 95% seen once. The V gene lost 4 bases and the J gene lost 9 bases, with 11 bases spanning the gap. CDR3 length: 11 amino acids. Germline V gene data show CDR1 as SGHDT and CDR2 as YYEEEE. Material for sequencing was naive CD4+ T cells from PBMCs. Regarding subset: CD45RA+ positively selected. The chain links TRBV5-6 to TRBJ2-7; D may correspond to TRBD1 or TRBD2 (5 bases each). The receptor was isolated from a man between 18 and 35 years old in good health. Some clones in this sample may be carry-over from other donors' samples. CDR3 loop: CASSSTGGQYF. CDR3 in DNA: TGTGCCAGCAGCAGTACAGGAGGGCAGTACTTC.